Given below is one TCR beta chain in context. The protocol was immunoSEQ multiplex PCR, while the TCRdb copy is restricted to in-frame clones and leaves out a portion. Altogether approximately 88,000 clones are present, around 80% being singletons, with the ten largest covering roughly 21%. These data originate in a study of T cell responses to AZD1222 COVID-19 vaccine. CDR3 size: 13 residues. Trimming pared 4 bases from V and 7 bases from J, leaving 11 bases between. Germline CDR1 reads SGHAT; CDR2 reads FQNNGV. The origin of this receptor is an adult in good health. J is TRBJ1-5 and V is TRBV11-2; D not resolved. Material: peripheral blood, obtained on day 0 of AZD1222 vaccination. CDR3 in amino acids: CASSSQTGQPQHF. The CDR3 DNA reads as TGTGCCAGCAGCTCGCAAACGGGGCAGCCCCAGCATTTT.